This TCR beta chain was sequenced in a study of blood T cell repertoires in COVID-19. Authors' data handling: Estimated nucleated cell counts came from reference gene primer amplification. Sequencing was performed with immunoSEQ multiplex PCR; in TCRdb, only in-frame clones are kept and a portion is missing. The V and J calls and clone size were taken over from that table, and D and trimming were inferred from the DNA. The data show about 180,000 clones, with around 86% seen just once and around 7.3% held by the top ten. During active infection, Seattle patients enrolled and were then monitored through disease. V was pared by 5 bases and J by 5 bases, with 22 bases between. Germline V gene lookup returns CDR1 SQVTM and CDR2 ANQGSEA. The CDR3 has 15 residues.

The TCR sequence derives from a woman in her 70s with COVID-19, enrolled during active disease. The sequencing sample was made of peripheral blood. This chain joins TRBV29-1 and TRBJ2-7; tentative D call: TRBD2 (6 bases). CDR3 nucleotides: TGCAGCGTTAACCCCAGGAGCGAGGGAGGACACGAGCAGTACTTC. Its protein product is CSVNPRSEGGHEQYF.